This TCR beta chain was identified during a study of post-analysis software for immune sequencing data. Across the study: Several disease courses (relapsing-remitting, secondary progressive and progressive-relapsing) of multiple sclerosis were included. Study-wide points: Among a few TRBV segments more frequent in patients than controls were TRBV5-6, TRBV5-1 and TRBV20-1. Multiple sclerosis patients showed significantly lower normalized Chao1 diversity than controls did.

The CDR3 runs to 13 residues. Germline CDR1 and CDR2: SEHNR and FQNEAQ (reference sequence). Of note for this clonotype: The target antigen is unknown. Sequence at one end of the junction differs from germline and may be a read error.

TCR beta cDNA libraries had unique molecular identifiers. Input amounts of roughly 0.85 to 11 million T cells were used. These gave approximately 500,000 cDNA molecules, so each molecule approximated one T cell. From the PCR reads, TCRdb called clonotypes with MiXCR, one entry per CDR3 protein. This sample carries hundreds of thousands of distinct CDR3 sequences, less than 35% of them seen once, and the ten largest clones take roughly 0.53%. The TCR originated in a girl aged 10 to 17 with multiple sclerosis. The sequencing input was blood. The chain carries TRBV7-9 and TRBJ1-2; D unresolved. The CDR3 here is CASSLEWDDGYTF. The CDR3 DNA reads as TGTGCCAGCAGCTTAGAATGGGATGATGGCTATACCTTC. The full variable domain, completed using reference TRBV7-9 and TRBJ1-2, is DTGVSQNPRHKITKRGQNVTFRCDPISEHNRLYWYRQTLGQGPEFLTYFQNEAQLEKSRLLSDRFSAERPKGSFSTLEIQRTEQGDSAMYLCASSLEWDDGYTFGSGTRLTVV.